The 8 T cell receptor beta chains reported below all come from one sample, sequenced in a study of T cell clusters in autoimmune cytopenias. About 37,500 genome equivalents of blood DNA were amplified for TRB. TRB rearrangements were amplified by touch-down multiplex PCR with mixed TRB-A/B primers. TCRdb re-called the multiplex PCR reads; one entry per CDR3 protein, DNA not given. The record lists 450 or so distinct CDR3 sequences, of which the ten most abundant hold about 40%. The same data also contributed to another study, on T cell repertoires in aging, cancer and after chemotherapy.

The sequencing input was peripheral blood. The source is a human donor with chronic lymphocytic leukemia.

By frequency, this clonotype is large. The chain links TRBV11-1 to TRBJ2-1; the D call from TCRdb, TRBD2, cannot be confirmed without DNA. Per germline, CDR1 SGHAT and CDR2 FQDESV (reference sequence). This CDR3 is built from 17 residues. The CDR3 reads CASSSPSGGAEYNEQFF.

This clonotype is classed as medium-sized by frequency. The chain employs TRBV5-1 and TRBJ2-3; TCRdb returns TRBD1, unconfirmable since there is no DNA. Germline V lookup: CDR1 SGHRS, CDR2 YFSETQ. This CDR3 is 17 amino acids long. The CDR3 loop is CAGQGARGGGIPDTQYF.

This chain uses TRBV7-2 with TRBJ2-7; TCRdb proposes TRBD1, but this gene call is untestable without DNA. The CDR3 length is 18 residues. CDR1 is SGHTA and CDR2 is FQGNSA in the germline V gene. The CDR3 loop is CASSALGTGGGGVSEQYF.

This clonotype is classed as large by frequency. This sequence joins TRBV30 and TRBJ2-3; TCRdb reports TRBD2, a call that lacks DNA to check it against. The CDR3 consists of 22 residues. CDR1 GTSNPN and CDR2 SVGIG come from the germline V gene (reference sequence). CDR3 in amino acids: CAWAQGGRSGGARRPGSDTQYF.

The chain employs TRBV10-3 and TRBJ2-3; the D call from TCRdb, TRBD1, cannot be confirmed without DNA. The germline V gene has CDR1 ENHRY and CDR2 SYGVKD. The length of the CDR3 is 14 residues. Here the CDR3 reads CAIGGQGSTDTQYF.

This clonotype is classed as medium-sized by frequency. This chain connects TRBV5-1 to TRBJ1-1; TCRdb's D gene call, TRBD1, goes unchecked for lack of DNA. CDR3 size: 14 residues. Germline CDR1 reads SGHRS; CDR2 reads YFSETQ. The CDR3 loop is CASMTGEPTTEAFF.

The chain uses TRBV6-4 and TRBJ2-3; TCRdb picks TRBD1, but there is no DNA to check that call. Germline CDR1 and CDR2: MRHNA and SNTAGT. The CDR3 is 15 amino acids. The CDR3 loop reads CASSDSGGSTDTQYF.

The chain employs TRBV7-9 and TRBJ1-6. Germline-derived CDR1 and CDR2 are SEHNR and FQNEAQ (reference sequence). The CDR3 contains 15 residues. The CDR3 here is CASSPVADLNSPLHF. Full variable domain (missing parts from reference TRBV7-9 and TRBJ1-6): DTGVSQNPRHKITKRGQNVTFRCDPISEHNRLYWYRQTLGQGPEFLTYFQNEAQLEKSRLLSDRFSAERPKGSFSTLEIQRTEQGDSAMYLCASSPVADLNSPLHFGNGTRLTVT.